This TCR beta chain was profiled in a study of identical twins (dated by TCRdb to the mid-2010s). For the wider study: To test whether fetal clonotypes persist, the study used deep sequencing on TCR alpha and beta repertoires from monozygotic twins, unrelated adults of various ages, and cord blood. Replicate twin experiments were performed at different times using different library preparation protocols to rule out contamination. What the study reported, not specific to this receptor: Out-of-frame TCR alpha sequences shared between twins showed an excess of low generation-probability sequences compared with coincidental sharing between unrelated individuals. Excess twin sharing in beta out-of-frame sequences was weaker because fewer shared sequences lowered the signal-to-noise ratio. Abundant cord blood beta clonotypes carried fewer insertions; young adult naive repertoires showed a weaker similar trend, while memory repertoires showed none. Because the same donors could not be followed over many years, the conclusions relied on cross-sectional statistical analysis. Out-of-frame TCR alpha sharing in monozygotic twins was systematically underestimated by recombination models, whereas sharing between unrelated individuals was in agreement with the recombination models. Invariant T cells such as MAIT and iNKT could partly confound zero-insertion analyses, though diverse VJ usage argued against this for most clonotypes.

The germline V gene (reference sequence) yields DFQATT for CDR1 and SNEGSKA for CDR2. V loses 6 bases, J loses 0 bases, and the germline ends lie 15 bases apart. The CDR3 covers 14 residues, taking in both the cysteine and the phenylalanine. Here the CDR3 DNA is all that survives: 42 bases in frame from base 1. As regards this clonotype: Its antigen target is currently unknown. Base-call qualities are not available, and no considerably larger clone is one nucleotide away.

Only healthy Caucasian donors were included. The twin cohort comprised three pairs of female monozygotic twins, all aged roughly 18 to 29 years. Miltenyi CD45RO+ enrichment and human naive T-cell isolation kits were used to isolate memory (CD45RO+) and naive T cells from PBMC. The library was generated by 5' RACE. Sequencing took place on an Illumina HiSeq 2000. Template switching introduced a universal primer binding site; the final cDNA contained a unique molecular identifier, enabling accurate counting of TCR cDNA molecules. First-strand cDNA for TCR alpha and beta chains was synthesized from specific primers in the conserved constant-segment region. To control for contamination, every cDNA library was double barcoded, receiving both a SMART-Mk sample barcode and Illumina barcodes. Two successive PCR steps introduced TruSeq adapter sequences along with Illumina sample barcodes. The Illumina HiSeq platform was used with custom primers to sequence TCR alpha and beta cDNA libraries. The study's processing was this. Unique molecular identifiers were extracted from raw reads with MiGEC, and CDR3 positions were determined with MiXCR. Recombination models were inferred per individual with the repgenHMM and IGoR tools using an EM algorithm. Shared clonotype analysis was performed with the tcR package in R, normalizing sharing by the product of cloneset sizes. To study raw recombination free of thymic and clonal selection effects, out-of-frame nonproductive sequences were analyzed. TCRdb trimmed public reads at Q25 via fastp, called clones via MiXCR and kept in-frame beta chains. Here each entry gathers all rows of one CDR3 protein and keeps the most common genes and DNA. These V and J calls derive from TCRdb rather than the authors' analysis. Present in this sample are around 250,000 distinct CDR3 sequences, about 13% of which were seen just once. 3.5% to 5% of the sample goes to the ten largest clones.

The same specimen was also included in a second study, on yellow fever vaccine responses in identical twins. Taken from the second paper: The authors reported that the T cell response to vaccination in identical twins appeared partly convergent and partly personalized. The study precisely tracked vaccine-responding T cell clones in identical twins.

Specimen: memory (CD45RO+) T cells sorted from blood. The meaning of the sample's cell subset or site label: CD45RO+ enriched T cells. In this chain, TRBV20-1 is recombined with TRBJ2-7, with the D gene not confidently named. The TCR originated in a woman in her late teens or twenties in good health. Read as DNA, the sequence is TGCAGTGCCGCTTTGGACGGTAGCTCCTACGAGCAGTACTTC. It is translated as CSAALDGSSYEQYF.